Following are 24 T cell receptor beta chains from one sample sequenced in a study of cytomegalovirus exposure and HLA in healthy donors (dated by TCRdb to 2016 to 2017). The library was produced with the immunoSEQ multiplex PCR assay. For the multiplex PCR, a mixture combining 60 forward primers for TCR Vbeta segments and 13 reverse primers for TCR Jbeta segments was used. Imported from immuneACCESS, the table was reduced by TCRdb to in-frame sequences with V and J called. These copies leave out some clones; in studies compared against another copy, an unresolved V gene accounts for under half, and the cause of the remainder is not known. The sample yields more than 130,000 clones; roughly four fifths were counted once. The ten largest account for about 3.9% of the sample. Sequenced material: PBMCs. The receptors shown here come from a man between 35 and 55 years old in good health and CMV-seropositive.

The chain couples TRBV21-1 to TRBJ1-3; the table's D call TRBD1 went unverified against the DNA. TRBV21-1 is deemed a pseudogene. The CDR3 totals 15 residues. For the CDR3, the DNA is TGTGCCAGCAGCGATTCGTTAGGGGGCGGAAACACCATATATTTT. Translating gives CASSDSLGGGNTIYF.

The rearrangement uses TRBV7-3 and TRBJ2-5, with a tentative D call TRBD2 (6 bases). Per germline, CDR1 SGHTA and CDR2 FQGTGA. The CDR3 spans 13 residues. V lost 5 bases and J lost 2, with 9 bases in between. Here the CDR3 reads CASSPRGQETQYF. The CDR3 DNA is TGTGCCAGCAGCCCTCGGGGGCAAGAGACCCAGTACTTC.

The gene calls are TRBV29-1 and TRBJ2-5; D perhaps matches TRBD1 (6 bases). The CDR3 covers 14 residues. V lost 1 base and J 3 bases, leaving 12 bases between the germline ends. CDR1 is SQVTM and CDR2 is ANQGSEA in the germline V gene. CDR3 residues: CSVEGTASEETQYF. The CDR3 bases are TGCAGCGTTGAAGGGACAGCCTCTGAAGAGACCCAGTACTTC.

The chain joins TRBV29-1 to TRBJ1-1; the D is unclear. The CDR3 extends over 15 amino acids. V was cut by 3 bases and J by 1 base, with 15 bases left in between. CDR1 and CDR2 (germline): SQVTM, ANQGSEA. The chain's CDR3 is CSVDSDAGRNTEAFF. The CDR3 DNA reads TGCAGCGTTGACTCGGATGCAGGTCGGAACACTGAAGCTTTCTTT.

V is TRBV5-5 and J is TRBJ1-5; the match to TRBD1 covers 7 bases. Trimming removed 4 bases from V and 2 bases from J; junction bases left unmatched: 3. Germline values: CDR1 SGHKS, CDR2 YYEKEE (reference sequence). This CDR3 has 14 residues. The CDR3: CASSRTGGNQPQHF. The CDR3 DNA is TGTGCCAGCAGCCGGACAGGAGGCAATCAGCCCCAGCATTTT.

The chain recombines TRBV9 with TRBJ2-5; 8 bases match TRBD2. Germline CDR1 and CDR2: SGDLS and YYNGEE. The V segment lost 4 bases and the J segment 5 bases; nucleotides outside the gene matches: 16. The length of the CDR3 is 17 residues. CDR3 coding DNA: TGTGCCAGCAGCCACCGGGCCTGGGGGGGCGGGGGGGAGACCCAGTACTTC. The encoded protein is CASSHRAWGGGGETQYF.

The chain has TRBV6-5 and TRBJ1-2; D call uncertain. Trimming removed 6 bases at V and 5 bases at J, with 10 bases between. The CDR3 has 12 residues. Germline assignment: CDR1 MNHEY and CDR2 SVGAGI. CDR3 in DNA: TGTGCCAGCAGGCGAGGAATTTATGGCTACACCTTC. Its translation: CASRRGIYGYTF.

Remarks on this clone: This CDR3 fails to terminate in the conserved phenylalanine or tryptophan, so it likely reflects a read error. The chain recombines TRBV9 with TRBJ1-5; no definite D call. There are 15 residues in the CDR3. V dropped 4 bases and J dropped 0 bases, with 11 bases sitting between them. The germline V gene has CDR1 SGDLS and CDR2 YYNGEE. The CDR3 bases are TGTGCCAGCAGCCCCCGAGGAGATAGCAATCAGCCCCAGCATCTT. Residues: CASSPRGDSNQPQHL.

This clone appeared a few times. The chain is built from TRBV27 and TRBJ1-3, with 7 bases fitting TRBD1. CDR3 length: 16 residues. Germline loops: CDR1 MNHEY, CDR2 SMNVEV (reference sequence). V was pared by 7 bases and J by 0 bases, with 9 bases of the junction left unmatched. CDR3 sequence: CASNWTGSSSGNTIYF. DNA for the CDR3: TGTGCCAGCAATTGGACAGGTTCCAGCTCTGGAAACACCATATATTTT.

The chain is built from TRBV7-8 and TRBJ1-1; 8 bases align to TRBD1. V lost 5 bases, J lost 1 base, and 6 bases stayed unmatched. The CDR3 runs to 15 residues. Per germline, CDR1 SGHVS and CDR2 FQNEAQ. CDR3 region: CASSRTGTGNTEAFF. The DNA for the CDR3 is TGTGCCAGCAGCCGAACCGGGACAGGGAACACTGAAGCTTTCTTT.

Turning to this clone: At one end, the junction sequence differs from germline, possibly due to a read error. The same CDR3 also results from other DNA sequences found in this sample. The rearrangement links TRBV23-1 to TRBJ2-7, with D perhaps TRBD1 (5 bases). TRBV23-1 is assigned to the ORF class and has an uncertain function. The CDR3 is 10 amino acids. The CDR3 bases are TGCGCCATAAAGTGGCCAGGACATCGGTTC. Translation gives CAIKWPGHRF.

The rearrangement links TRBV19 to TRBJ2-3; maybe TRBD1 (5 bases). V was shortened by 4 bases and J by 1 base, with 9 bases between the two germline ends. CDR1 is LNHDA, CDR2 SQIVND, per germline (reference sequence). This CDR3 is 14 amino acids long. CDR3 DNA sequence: TGTGCCAGTAGTACAGGGTTGGGCACAGATACGCAGTATTTT. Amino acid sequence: CASSTGLGTDTQYF.

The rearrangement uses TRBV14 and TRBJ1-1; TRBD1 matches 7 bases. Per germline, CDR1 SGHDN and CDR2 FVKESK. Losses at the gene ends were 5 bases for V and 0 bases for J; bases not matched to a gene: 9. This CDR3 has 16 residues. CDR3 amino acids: CASSVVPGQLNTEAFF. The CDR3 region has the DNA TGTGCCAGCAGCGTCGTCCCGGGACAGCTGAACACTGAAGCTTTCTTT.

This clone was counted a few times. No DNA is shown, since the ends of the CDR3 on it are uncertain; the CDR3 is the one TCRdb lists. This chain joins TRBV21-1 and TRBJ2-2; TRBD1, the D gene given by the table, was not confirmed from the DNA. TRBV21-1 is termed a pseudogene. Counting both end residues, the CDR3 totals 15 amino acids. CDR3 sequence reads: CATRDTYFCLRELFF.

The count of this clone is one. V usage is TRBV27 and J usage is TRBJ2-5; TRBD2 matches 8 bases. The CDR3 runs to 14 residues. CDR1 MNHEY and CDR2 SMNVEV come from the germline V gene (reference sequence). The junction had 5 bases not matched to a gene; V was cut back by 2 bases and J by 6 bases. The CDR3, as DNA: TGTGCCAGCAGTTTACGGGGGGGACGGAAGACCCAGTACTTC. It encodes CASSLRGGRKTQYF.

CDR3: CASSPRDLTYEQYF. The DNA for the CDR3 is TGTGCCAGCTCACCACGGGACTTAACCTACGAGCAGTACTTC. The J gene is TRBJ2-7, the V gene TRBV18; TRBD2 is a possible D gene (6 bases). The CDR3 totals 14 residues. With 1 base removed from V and 2 bases from J, the gap between germline ends came to 9 bases. CDR1 and CDR2 (germline): KGHSH, LQKENI.

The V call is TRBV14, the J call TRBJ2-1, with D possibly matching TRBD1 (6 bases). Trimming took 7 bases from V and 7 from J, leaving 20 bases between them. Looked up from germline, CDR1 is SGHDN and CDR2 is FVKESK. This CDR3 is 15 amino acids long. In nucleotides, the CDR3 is TGTGCCAGCAAAGCCCGGTCAGGGGTGAGGAATGAGCAGTTCTTC. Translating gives CASKARSGVRNEQFF. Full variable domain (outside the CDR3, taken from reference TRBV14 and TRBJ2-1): EAGVTQFPSHSVIEKGQTVTLRCDPISGHDNLYWYRRVMGKEIKFLLHFVKESKQDESGMPNNRFLAERTGGTYSTLKVQPAELEDSGVYFCASKARSGVRNEQFFGPGTRLTVL.

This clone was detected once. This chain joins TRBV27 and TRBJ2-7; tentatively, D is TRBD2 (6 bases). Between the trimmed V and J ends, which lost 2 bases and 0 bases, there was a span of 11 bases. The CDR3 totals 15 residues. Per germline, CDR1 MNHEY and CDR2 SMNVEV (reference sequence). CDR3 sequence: CASSLIKRASYEQYF. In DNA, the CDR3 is TGTGCCAGCAGTTTAATCAAGCGGGCCTCCTACGAGCAGTACTTC.

The CDR3 here is CASSVADEQYF. The CDR3 region has the DNA TGTGCCAGCAGTGTGGCGGACGAGCAGTACTTC. The chain couples TRBV2 to TRBJ2-7; no clear D gene. The ends were cut back, 4 bases at V and 5 bases at J, with 6 bases in the middle. Germline V gene lookup returns CDR1 SNHLY and CDR2 FYNNEI. The CDR3 has 11 residues. Full variable domain (remainder filled in from reference TRBV2 and TRBJ2-7): EPEVTQTPSHQVTQMGQEVILRCVPISNHLYFYWYRQILGQKVEFLVSFYNNEISEKSEIFDDQFSVERPDGSNFTLKIRSTKLEDSAMYFCASSVADEQYFGPGTRLTVT.

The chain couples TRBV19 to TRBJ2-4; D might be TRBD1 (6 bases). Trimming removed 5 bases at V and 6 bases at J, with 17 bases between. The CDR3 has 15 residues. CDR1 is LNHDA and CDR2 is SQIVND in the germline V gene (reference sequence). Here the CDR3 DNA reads TGTGCCAGTAGTCCTATACGAGGGGGATCAAACATTCAGTACTTC. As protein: CASSPIRGGSNIQYF.

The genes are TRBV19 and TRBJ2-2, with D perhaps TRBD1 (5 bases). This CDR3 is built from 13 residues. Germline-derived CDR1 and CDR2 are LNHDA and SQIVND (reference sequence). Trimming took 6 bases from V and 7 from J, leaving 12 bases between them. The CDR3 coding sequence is TGTGCCAGTAGGGGGCACGAATTCGGGGAGCTGTTTTTT. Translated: CASRGHEFGELFF.

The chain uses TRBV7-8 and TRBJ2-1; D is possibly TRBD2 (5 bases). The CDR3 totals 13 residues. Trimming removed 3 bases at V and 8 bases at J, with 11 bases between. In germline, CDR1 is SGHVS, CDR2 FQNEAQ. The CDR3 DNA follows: TGTGCCAGCAGCTTTATAGCGTTCGATGAGCAGTTCTTC. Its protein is CASSFIAFDEQFF.

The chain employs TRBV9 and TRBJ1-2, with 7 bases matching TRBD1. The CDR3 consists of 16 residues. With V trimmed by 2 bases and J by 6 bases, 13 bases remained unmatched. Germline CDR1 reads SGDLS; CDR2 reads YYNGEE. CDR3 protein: CASSVTRTGLVDGYTF. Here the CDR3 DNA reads TGTGCCAGCAGCGTTACTCGGACAGGTCTCGTAGATGGCTACACCTTC.

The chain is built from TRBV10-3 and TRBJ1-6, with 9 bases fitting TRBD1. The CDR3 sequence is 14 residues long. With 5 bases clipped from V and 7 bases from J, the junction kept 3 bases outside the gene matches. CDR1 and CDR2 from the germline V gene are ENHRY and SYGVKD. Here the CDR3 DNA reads TGTGCCATCAGTCTGACAGGGGGGAATTCACCCCTCCACTTT. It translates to CAISLTGGNSPLHF.